The clone carrying this T cell receptor (beta chain) was seen repeatedly, ten times or more. The data belong to a study of T cells in Graves' hyperthyroidism and ophthalmopathy. RNA transcripts served as the template for amplifying TCR beta CDR3 regions. The HTBI primer set served for first-round RT-PCR of the TCR CDR3. TCRdb processed the multiplex PCR reads anew with MiXCR; each CDR3 protein has one entry. The profile shows hundreds of thousands of distinct CDR3 sequences, approximately 19% of them singletons. This clonotype was obtained from a woman aged 18-30 years with Graves' hyperthyroidism. Specimen: blood.

The CDR3 DNA sequence: TGCAGTGCTAGAGATCAATATGAGGACGGAACACCCCTGGGCTATGGCTACACCTTC. Translation gives CSARDQYEDGTPLGYGYTF. This sequence joins TRBV20-1 and TRBJ1-2; D uncertain. In germline, CDR1 is DFQATT, CDR2 SNEGSKA (reference sequence). The CDR3 covers 19 residues. V was trimmed by 0 bases and J by 4 bases, leaving 27 bases between them.